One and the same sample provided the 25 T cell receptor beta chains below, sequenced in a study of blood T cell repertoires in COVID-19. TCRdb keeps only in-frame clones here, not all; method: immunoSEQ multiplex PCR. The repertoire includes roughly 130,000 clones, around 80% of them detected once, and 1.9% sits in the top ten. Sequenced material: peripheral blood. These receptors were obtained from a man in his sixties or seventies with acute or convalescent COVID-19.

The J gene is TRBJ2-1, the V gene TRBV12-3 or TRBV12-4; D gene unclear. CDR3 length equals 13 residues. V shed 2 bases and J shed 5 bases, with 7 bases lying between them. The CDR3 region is CASSLPLDNEQFF. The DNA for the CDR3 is TGTGCCAGCAGTTTACCTCTAGACAATGAGCAGTTCTTC.

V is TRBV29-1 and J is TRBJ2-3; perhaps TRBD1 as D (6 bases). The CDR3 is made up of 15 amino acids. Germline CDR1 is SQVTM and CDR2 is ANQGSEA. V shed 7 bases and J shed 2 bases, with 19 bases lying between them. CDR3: CSASTGTFYTDTQYF. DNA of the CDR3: TGCAGCGCCTCAACCGGGACATTTTACACAGATACGCAGTATTTT.

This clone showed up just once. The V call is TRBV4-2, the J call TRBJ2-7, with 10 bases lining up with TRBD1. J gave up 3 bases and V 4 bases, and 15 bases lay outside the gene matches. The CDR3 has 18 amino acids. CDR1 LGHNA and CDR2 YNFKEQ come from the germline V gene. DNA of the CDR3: TGTGCCAGCAGCCCACACCGGGACAGGGGTGTCCGTAACTACGAGCAGTACTTC. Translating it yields CASSPHRDRGVRNYEQYF.

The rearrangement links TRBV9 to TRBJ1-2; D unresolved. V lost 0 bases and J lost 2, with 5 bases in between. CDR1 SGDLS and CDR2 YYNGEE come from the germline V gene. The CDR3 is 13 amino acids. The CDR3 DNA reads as TGTGCCAGCAGCGTAGCGGGGAACTATGGCTACACCTTC. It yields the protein CASSVAGNYGYTF.

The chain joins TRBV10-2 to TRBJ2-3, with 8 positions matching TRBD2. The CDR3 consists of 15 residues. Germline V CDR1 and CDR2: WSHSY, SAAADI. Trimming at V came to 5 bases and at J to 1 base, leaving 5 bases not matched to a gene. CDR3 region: CASSRTSSGTDTQYF. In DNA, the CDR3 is TGCGCCAGCAGTAGGACTAGCTCTGGCACAGATACGCAGTATTTT.

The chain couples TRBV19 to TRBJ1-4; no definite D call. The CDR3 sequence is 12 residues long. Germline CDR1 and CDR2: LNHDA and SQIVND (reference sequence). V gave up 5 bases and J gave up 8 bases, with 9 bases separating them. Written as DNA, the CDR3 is TGTGCCAGTAGTGCGAACGGGGAAAAACTGTTTTTT. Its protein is CASSANGEKLFF.

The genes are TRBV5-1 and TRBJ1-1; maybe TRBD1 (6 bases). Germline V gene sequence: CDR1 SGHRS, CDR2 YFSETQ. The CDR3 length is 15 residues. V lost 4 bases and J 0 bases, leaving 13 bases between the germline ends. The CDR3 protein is CASSTTGTLNTEAFF. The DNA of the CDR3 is TGCGCCAGCAGCACCACCGGGACACTGAACACTGAAGCTTTCTTT.

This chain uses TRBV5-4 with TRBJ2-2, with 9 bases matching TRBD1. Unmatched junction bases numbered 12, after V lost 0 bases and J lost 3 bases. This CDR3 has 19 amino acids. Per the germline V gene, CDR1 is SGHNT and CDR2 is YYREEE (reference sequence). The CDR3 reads CASSLAFGPGQGHTGELFF. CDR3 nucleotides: TGTGCCAGCAGCTTGGCCTTCGGACCGGGACAGGGTCACACCGGGGAGCTGTTTTTT. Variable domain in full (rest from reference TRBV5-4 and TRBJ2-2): ETGVTQSPTHLIKTRGQQVTLRCSSQSGHNTVSWYQQALGQGPQFIFQYYREEENGRGNFPPRFSGLQFPNYSSELNVNALELDDSALYLCASSLAFGPGQGHTGELFFGEGSRLTVL.

The CDR3 DNA reads as TGCGCCAGCAGTCATTGGAGGGGGCAGGGTGAAGCTTTCTTT. Amino acid sequence: CASSHWRGQGEAFF. V and J are TRBV23-1 and TRBJ1-1, with 7 positions matching TRBD1. TRBV23-1 has ORF status, its function being uncertain. V was pared by 3 bases and J by 7 bases, with 8 bases of the junction left unmatched. CDR3 size: 14 residues.

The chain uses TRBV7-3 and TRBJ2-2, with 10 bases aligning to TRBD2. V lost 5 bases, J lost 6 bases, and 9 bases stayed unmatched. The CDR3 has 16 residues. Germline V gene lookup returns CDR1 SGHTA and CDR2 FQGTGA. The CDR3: CASSPQSGGAAGELFF. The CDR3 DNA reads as TGTGCCAGCAGCCCCCAGAGCGGGGGGGCCGCCGGGGAGCTGTTTTTT.

CDR3 sequence (DNA): TGTGCCAGCAGTTACAGGGAAACTGAAGCTTTCTTT. Its protein product is CASSYRETEAFF. The genes are TRBV28 and TRBJ1-1, with D possibly TRBD1 on 6 matching bases. Trimming took 4 bases from V and 5 from J, leaving 8 bases between them. The germline V gene has CDR1 MDHEN and CDR2 SYDVKM. This CDR3 has 12 residues.

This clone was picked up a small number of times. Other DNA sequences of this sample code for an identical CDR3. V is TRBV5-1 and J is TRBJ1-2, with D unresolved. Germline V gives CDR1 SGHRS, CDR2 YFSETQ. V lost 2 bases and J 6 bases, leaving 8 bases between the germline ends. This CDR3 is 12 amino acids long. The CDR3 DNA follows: TGCGCCAGCAGCTTCGGACTAGATGGCTACACCTTC. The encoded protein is CASSFGLDGYTF. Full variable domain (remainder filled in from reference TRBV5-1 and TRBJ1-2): KAGVTQTPRYLIKTRGQQVTLSCSPISGHRSVSWYQQTPGQGLQFLFEYFSETQRNKGNFPGRFSGRQFSNSRSEMNVSTLELGDSALYLCASSFGLDGYTFGSGTRLTVV.

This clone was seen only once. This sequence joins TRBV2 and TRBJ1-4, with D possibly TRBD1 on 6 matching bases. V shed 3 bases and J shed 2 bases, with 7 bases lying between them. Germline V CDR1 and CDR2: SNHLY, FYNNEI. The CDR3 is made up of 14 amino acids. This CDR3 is CASSEQGTNEKLFF. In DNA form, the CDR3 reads TGTGCCAGCAGTGAGCAGGGGACTAATGAAAAACTGTTTTTT.

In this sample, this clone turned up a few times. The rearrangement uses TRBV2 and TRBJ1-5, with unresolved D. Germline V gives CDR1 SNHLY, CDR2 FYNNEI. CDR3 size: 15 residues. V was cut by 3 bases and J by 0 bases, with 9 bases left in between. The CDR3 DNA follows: TGTGCCAGCAGTGACGAGGGATTTAGCAATCAGCCCCAGCATTTT. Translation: CASSDEGFSNQPQHF.

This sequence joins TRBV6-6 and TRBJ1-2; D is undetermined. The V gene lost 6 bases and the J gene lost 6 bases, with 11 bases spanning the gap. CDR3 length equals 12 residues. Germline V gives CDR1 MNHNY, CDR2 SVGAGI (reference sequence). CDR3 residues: CASSPTQDGYTF. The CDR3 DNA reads TGTGCCAGCAGCCCGACCCAGGATGGCTACACCTTC.

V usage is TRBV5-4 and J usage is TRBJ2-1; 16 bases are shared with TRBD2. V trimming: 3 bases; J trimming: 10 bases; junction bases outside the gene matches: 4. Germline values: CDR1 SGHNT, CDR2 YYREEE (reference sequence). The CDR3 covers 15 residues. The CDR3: CASSSGLAGGYEQFF. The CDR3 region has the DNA TGTGCCAGCAGCTCGGGACTAGCGGGGGGGTACGAGCAGTTCTTC.

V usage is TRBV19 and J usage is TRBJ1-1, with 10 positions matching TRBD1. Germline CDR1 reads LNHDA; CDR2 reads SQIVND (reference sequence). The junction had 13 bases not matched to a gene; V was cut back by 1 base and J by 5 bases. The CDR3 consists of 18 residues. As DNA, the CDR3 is TGTGCCAGTAGTATAGTGCGCTTCGGGACAGGGGAAGGGACTGAAGCTTTCTTT. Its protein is CASSIVRFGTGEGTEAFF.

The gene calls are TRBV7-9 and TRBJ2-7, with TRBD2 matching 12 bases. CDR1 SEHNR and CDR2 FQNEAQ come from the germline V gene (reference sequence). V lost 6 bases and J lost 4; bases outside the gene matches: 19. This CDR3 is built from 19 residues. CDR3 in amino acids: CASSPGLAGTFLSTYEQYF. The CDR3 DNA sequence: TGTGCCAGCAGTCCAGGACTAGCGGGGACCTTCCTCTCTACTTACGAGCAGTACTTC.

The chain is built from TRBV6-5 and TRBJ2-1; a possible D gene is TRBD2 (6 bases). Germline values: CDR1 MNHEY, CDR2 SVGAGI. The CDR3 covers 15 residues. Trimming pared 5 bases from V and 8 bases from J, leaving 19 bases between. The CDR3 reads CASSPSVWGEDEQFF. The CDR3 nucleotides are TGTGCCAGCAGTCCCTCGGTGTGGGGGGAGGATGAGCAGTTCTTC.

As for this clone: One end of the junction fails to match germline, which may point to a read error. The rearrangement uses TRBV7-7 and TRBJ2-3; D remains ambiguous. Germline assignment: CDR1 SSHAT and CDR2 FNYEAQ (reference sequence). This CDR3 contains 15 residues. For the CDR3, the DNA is TGTGCTAGCAGCTTAGGATTCGGCAGGACAGATACGCAGTATTTT. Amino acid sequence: CASSLGFGRTDTQYF.

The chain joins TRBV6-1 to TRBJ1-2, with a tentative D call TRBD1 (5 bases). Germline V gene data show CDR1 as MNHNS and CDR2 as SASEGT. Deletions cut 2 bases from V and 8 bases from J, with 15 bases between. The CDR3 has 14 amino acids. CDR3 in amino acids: CASSEMRTRLGYTF. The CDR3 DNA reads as TGTGCCAGCAGTGAAATGAGGACACGGCTGGGCTACACCTTC.

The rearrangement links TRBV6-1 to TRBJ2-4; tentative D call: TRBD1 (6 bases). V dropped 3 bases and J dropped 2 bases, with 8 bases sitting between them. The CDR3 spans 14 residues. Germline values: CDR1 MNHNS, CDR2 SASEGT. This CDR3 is CASSEWDTKNIQYF. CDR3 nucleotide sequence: TGTGCCAGCAGTGAGTGGGACACCAAAAACATTCAGTACTTC.

CDR3 sequence reads: CASSDGQGGTYNSPLHF. Written as DNA, the CDR3 is TGTGCCAGCAGTGATGGGCAGGGAGGGACCTATAATTCACCCCTCCACTTT. This chain uses TRBV6-1 with TRBJ1-6; D possibly corresponds to TRBD1 (5 bases). CDR3 length: 17 amino acids. The V end was cut by 3 bases, the J end by 2 bases, with 14 bases between. Germline V gene lookup returns CDR1 MNHNS and CDR2 SASEGT.

The CDR3: CASSQQGLGRGGNEQFF. DNA of the CDR3: TGTGCCAGCAGCCAACAGGGATTAGGGAGAGGGGGCAATGAGCAGTTCTTC. J is TRBJ2-1 and V is TRBV4-2; weak D call: TRBD1 (6 bases). Looked up from germline, CDR1 is LGHNA and CDR2 is YNFKEQ. Trimming stripped 2 bases from V and 6 bases from J, with 20 bases between. The CDR3 runs to 17 residues.

CDR3 in amino acids: CASSPGGSGNTIYF. The CDR3 bases are TGTGCCAGCAGTCCTGGGGGGTCTGGAAACACCATATATTTT. This chain links TRBV27 with TRBJ1-3; possible D gene TRBD1, 5 bases. The CDR3 runs 14 residues. Germline V gene sequence: CDR1 MNHEY, CDR2 SMNVEV (reference sequence). V was clipped by 5 bases and J by 1 base, with 9 bases between them.